Below are 26 T cell receptor beta chains sequenced from a single sample in a study of T cell changes during pregnancy in multiple sclerosis. TCRdb keeps only in-frame clones here, not all; method: immunoSEQ multiplex PCR. The table has about 70,000 clones, just over 90% seen once. The sample here was peripheral blood, taken in the second trimester of pregnancy. The receptors originated from a female donor in good health, enrolled as a control in a pregnancy study.

The chain combines TRBV11-2 with TRBJ1-2; D gene uncertain. Germline CDR1 SGHAT, CDR2 FQNNGV. The CDR3 spans 13 residues. Trimming stripped 1 base from V and 3 bases from J, with 6 bases between. The CDR3 loop is CASSLGQDYGYTF. The CDR3 DNA reads as TGTGCCAGCAGCTTAGGGCAGGACTATGGCTACACCTTC.

The chain uses TRBV30 and TRBJ1-6; a possible D gene is TRBD1 (6 bases). Germline assignment: CDR1 GTSNPN and CDR2 SVGIG (reference sequence). V was cut by 2 bases and J by 9 bases, with 14 bases left in between. This CDR3 has 14 amino acids. The CDR3 nucleotides read TGTGCCTGGAGTAGGGGGACCTCGACTTCACCCCTCCACTTT. Translating it yields CAWSRGTSTSPLHF.

The rearrangement joins TRBV14 to TRBJ1-2, with 8 bases identical to TRBD1. CDR3 length: 12 residues. The V gene end was trimmed by 2 bases and the J gene end by 7 bases; junction bases not matched to a gene: 0. Germline V gene data show CDR1 as SGHDN and CDR2 as FVKESK. The chain's CDR3 is CASSQQGAGYTF. The CDR3, as DNA: TGTGCCAGCAGCCAACAGGGGGCTGGCTACACCTTC.

The V and J genes are TRBV7-2 and TRBJ2-5; TRBD2 matches at 7 bases. The trim removed 3 bases at V and 5 bases at J, leaving 3 bases unmatched. CDR3 size: 13 residues. Germline V gene sequence: CDR1 SGHTA, CDR2 FQGNSA. The CDR3 spells CASSFGSGETQYF. As DNA, the CDR3 is TGTGCCAGCAGCTTTGGTAGCGGGGAGACCCAGTACTTC. Based on the CDR3 plus reference TRBV7-2 and TRBJ2-5, the full variable domain is GAGVSQSPSNKVTEKGKDVELRCDPISGHTALYWYRQSLGQGLEFLIYFQGNSAPDKSGLPSDRFSAERTGGSVSTLTIQRTQQEDSAVYLCASSFGSGETQYFGPGTRLLVL.

The CDR3 sequence is CASSLPNSPLCYGYTF. CDR3 sequence (DNA): TGCGCCAGCAGTCTCCCCAACTCGCCCCTGTGTTATGGCTACACCTTC. V usage is TRBV23-1 and J usage is TRBJ1-2; D is undetermined. TRBV23-1 belongs to the ORF category, with a function that is uncertain. CDR3 length equals 16 residues. V lost 4 bases to trimming and J lost 5 bases, with 20 bases between them.

The chain links TRBV28 to TRBJ2-7, with 9 bases lining up with TRBD1. V gave up 6 bases and J gave up 7 bases; unmatched junction bases: 10. Looked up from germline, CDR1 is MDHEN and CDR2 is SYDVKM. CDR3 length equals 14 residues. The CDR3 DNA sequence: TGTGCCAGCAGAACCTGGACAGGGGAGAGGGAGCAGTACTTC. Residues: CASRTWTGEREQYF.

V and J are TRBV9 and TRBJ2-5; the D is unclear. The ends were cut back, 0 bases at V and 6 bases at J, with 12 bases in the middle. Per germline, CDR1 SGDLS and CDR2 YYNGEE. The CDR3 extends over 14 amino acids. The CDR3 is CASSVGLVEKTQYF. CDR3 DNA: TGTGCCAGCAGCGTAGGGCTAGTGGAAAAGACCCAGTACTTC.

The chain carries TRBV9 and TRBJ1-2, with D tentatively TRBD1 (5 bases). CDR3 length: 15 amino acids. V was cut by 4 bases and J by 3 bases, with 16 bases left in between. Germline assignment: CDR1 SGDLS and CDR2 YYNGEE. CDR3 nucleotide sequence: TGTGCCAGCAGCAGAGGCGGGGGTCCGGACTATGGCTACACCTTC. This gives the protein CASSRGGGPDYGYTF.

This chain uses TRBV16 with TRBJ1-5, with 9 bases fitting TRBD1. Unmatched junction bases numbered 1, after V lost 0 bases and J lost 4 bases. CDR3 length equals 15 residues. Germline assignment: CDR1 KGHSY and CDR2 FQNENV. The CDR3 DNA reads as TGTGCCAGCAGCCAATCGGGACAGGGTAATCAGCCCCAGCATTTT. Amino acids: CASSQSGQGNQPQHF. The full variable domain, completed using reference TRBV16 and TRBJ1-5, is GEEVAQTPKHLVRGEGQKAKLYCAPIKGHSYVFWYQQVLKNEFKFLISFQNENVFDETGMPKERFSAKCLPNSPCSLEIQATKLEDSAVYFCASSQSGQGNQPQHFGDGTRLSIL.

This chain joins TRBV2 and TRBJ1-1, with D possibly matching TRBD1 (6 bases). Trimming left V 1 base short and J 1 base short, with 10 bases between. CDR1 SNHLY and CDR2 FYNNEI come from the germline V gene. The CDR3 loop spans 15 amino acids. The CDR3 DNA is TGTGCCAGCAGTGAAGTTAGGACAGCGAACACTGAAGCTTTCTTT. Its protein product is CASSEVRTANTEAFF.

This chain joins TRBV4-3 and TRBJ1-1; D is ambiguous. Germline CDR1 and CDR2: LGHNA and YSLEER. Trimming left V 4 bases short and J 5 bases short, with 14 bases between. The CDR3 loop spans 14 amino acids. The CDR3 loop is CASSLLGRETEAFF. The CDR3 DNA sequence: TGCGCCAGCAGCCTCCTAGGGAGGGAAACTGAAGCTTTCTTT.

The chain's CDR3 is CASSSPGQGKNSPLHF. CDR3 in DNA: TGTGCCAGCAGTTCCCCGGGACAGGGGAAGAATTCACCCCTCCACTTT. The chain is built from TRBV27 and TRBJ1-6, with 10 bases identical to TRBD1. The CDR3 sequence is 16 residues long. CDR1 and CDR2 from the germline V gene are MNHEY and SMNVEV (reference sequence). The ends lost 4 bases at V and 7 bases at J; junction bases unmatched: 7.

Comment on this clone: A junction end diverges from the germline sequence, so it may reflect a read error. The V gene is TRBV7-7, the J gene TRBJ2-1; TRBD2 matches 11 bases. CDR3 length: 18 amino acids. CDR1 is SSHAT, CDR2 FNYEAQ, per germline (reference sequence). CDR3 bases: TGTGCTAGCAGCATGGGGACTAGCGGATTTAGCTCCTACAATGAGCAGTTCTTC. Translated, it gives CASSMGTSGFSSYNEQFF. Supplemented by reference TRBV7-7 and TRBJ2-1, the full variable domain reads GAGVSQSPRYKVTKRGQDVTLRCDPISSHATLYWYQQALGQGPEFLTYFNYEAQPDKSGLPSDRFSAERPEGSISTLTIQRTEQRDSAMYRCASSMGTSGFSSYNEQFFGPGTRLTVL.

The CDR3 DNA is TGTGCCAGCAGCCCCGGGACTAGCGGGGCCTATACGCAGTATTTT. Protein: CASSPGTSGAYTQYF. The V call is TRBV4-2, the J call TRBJ2-3; TRBD2 aligns across 13 bases. From germline, CDR1 is LGHNA and CDR2 YNFKEQ. J gave up 7 bases and V 4 bases, and 5 bases lay outside the gene matches. The CDR3 extends over 15 amino acids.

The rearrangement joins TRBV6-6 to TRBJ2-7; D remains unclear. Per the germline V gene, CDR1 is MNHNY and CDR2 is SVGAGI (reference sequence). The CDR3 totals 12 residues. The V gene lost 4 bases and the J gene lost 2 bases, with 6 bases spanning the gap. The CDR3, as DNA: TGTGCCAGCAGTTTTCGAGCCTACGAGCAGTACTTC. Protein sequence: CASSFRAYEQYF.

This chain links TRBV7-9 with TRBJ1-5, with D maybe TRBD1 (6 bases). The length of the CDR3 is 15 residues. The V and J ends lost 5 bases and 3 bases respectively, with 14 bases between them. Germline V gene sequence: CDR1 SEHNR, CDR2 FQNEAQ (reference sequence). The CDR3 region is CASSIGTTPNQPQHF. CDR3 DNA sequence: TGTGCCAGCAGCATCGGGACAACTCCCAATCAGCCCCAGCATTTT.

This chain connects TRBV2 to TRBJ1-2, with 7 bases identical to TRBD1. The CDR3 is 13 residues long. The germline gives CDR1 SNHLY, CDR2 FYNNEI. Germline trimming cut 4 bases from V and 4 bases from J; bases unmatched to any gene: 3. DNA of the CDR3: TGTGCCAGCAGTGTAGGGGGCAGCTATGGCTACACCTTC. Encoded protein: CASSVGGSYGYTF. The whole variable domain, remainder taken from reference TRBV2 and TRBJ1-2, is EPEVTQTPSHQVTQMGQEVILRCVPISNHLYFYWYRQILGQKVEFLVSFYNNEISEKSEIFDDQFSVERPDGSNFTLKIRSTKLEDSAMYFCASSVGGSYGYTFGSGTRLTVV.

The J gene is TRBJ2-7, the V gene TRBV4-3, with D perhaps TRBD1 (5 bases). Germline V gene sequence: CDR1 LGHNA, CDR2 YSLEER. This CDR3 is built from 15 residues. The V end was cut by 0 bases, the J end by 1 base, with 10 bases between. This CDR3 is CASSQDRRTSYEQYF. The CDR3 nucleotides read TGCGCCAGCAGCCAAGATCGACGGACATCCTACGAGCAGTACTTC.

The gene calls are TRBV6-6 and TRBJ1-1; TRBD1 is a possible D gene (6 bases). From germline, CDR1 is MNHNY and CDR2 SVGAGI (reference sequence). V was shortened by 3 bases and J by 6 bases, with 14 bases between the two germline ends. The CDR3 is 14 residues long. DNA of the CDR3: TGTGCCAGCAGTTATTTCGACAGGTTCGCTGAAGCTTTCTTT. Amino acids: CASSYFDRFAEAFF.

This chain links TRBV28 with TRBJ2-2; 7 bases agree with TRBD2. This CDR3 spans 15 amino acids. V was pared by 7 bases and J by 4 bases, with 9 bases of the junction left unmatched. The V gene's germline CDR1 is MDHEN and CDR2 SYDVKM. CDR3 residues: CASKSPRGFTGELFF. CDR3 in DNA: TGTGCCAGCAAATCCCCGCGGGGGTTCACCGGGGAGCTGTTTTTT. Together with reference TRBV28 and TRBJ2-2, the CDR3 gives the full variable domain: DVKVTQSSRYLVKRTGEKVFLECVQDMDHENMFWYRQDPGLGLRLIYFSYDVKMKEKGDIPEGYSVSREKKERFSLILESASTNQTSMYLCASKSPRGFTGELFFGEGSRLTVL.

CDR3 region: CASSPSMDRPRSGNTIYF. CDR3 sequence (DNA): TGTGCCAGCTCACCCAGTATGGACAGGCCCCGCTCTGGAAACACCATATATTTT. This sequence joins TRBV18 and TRBJ1-3; TRBD1 matches at 7 bases. The CDR3 has 18 amino acids. With V trimmed by 3 bases and J by 0 bases, 11 bases remained unmatched. The germline gives CDR1 KGHSH, CDR2 LQKENI. Together with reference TRBV18 and TRBJ1-3, the CDR3 gives the full variable domain: NAGVMQNPRHLVRRRGQEARLRCSPMKGHSHVYWYRQLPEEGLKFMVYLQKENIIDESGMPKERFSAEFPKEGPSILRIQQVVRGDSAAYFCASSPSMDRPRSGNTIYFGEGSWLTVV.

About this clone: The junction differs from germline at one of its ends, possibly a read error. V is TRBV5-1 and J is TRBJ2-1, with 8 nucleotides matching TRBD2. The CDR3 is 14 residues long. Germline CDR1 and CDR2: SGHRS and YFSETQ. CDR3 sequence reads: CASSPLQGGGSPLF. For the CDR3, the DNA is TGCGCCAGCAGCCCCCTCCAGGGCGGGGGGTCCCCCCTCTTC.

V gene TRBV2 combines with J gene TRBJ2-3, with a weak D call TRBD2 (6 bases). The CDR3 consists of 11 residues. Germline V gives CDR1 SNHLY, CDR2 FYNNEI. V gave up 7 bases and J gave up 11 bases, with 13 bases separating them. The CDR3 region is CASTFGEEQYF. The CDR3 DNA reads TGTGCCAGCACCTTTGGGGAGGAGCAGTATTTT. Supplemented by reference TRBV2 and TRBJ2-3, the full variable domain reads EPEVTQTPSHQVTQMGQEVILRCVPISNHLYFYWYRQILGQKVEFLVSFYNNEISEKSEIFDDQFSVERPDGSNFTLKIRSTKLEDSAMYFCASTFGEEQYFGPGTRLTVL.

The genes are TRBV25-1 and TRBJ2-5; possibly TRBD1 for D (5 bases). CDR3 length: 14 amino acids. The V end lost 4 bases, the J end lost 1 base, and 10 bases lay between the germline ends. Looked up from germline, CDR1 is MGHDK and CDR2 is SYGVNS. The CDR3, as DNA: TGTGCCAGCAGTGGTGGGGCCCTCCAAGAGACCCAGTACTTC. Protein sequence: CASSGGALQETQYF.

The chain has TRBV16 and TRBJ1-1, with 7 nucleotides matching TRBD1. Germline CDR1 is KGHSY and CDR2 is FQNENV. The junction had 4 bases not matched to a gene; V was cut back by 0 bases and J by 0 bases. The CDR3 sequence is 16 residues long. In nucleotides, the CDR3 is TGTGCCAGCAGCCAATCGGGACAGTCCATGAACACTGAAGCTTTCTTT. Protein product: CASSQSGQSMNTEAFF. The variable domain in full, completed from reference TRBV16 and TRBJ1-1, reads GEEVAQTPKHLVRGEGQKAKLYCAPIKGHSYVFWYQQVLKNEFKFLISFQNENVFDETGMPKERFSAKCLPNSPCSLEIQATKLEDSAVYFCASSQSGQSMNTEAFFGQGTRLTVV.

The V call is TRBV10-3, the J call TRBJ2-7; TRBD2 matches at 14 bases. CDR1 is ENHRY, CDR2 SYGVKD, per germline. J gave up 7 bases and V 7 bases, and 6 bases lay outside the gene matches. The length of the CDR3 is 14 residues. CDR3 DNA: TGTGCCATCACAGGGACTAGCGGGGGAGATGAGCAGTACTTC. Amino acid sequence: CAITGTSGGDEQYF.